This section outlines one T cell receptor (beta chain) sequence together with its context. Antigen specificity is unknown. One heparinised blood draw, averaging roughly 120 mL, came from each donor. This specimen belongs to a study of beta chain features in type 1 diabetes. General study points: Sampled from patients, naive, central memory and Treg TCRB repertoires appeared more similar than those sampled from healthy donors. Whether HLA type affects TCRB rearrangement stayed undetermined in the present work. There was a moderate but significant shortening of TCRB CDR3s in all four CD4+ subsets of Type 1 diabetes patients. Overrepresentation of cells with high TCR expression could result from cDNA sequencing.

Germline assignment: CDR1 MGHDK and CDR2 SYGVNS. Trimming removed 6 bases from V and 5 bases from J, with 13 bases in between. The CDR3 loop spans 14 amino acids. The authors reverse transcribed all of the isolated RNA, so sequencing captured expressed TCRB transcripts. Assay used: immunoSEQ multiplex PCR; TCRdb lists only in-frame clones, some missing. The sample contains around 150,000 clones, 10% to 13% of which appear only once. The sample taken for sequencing was central memory CD4+ T cells from blood. The TCR sequence derives from a young man with type 1 diabetes. This rearrangement joins TRBV25-1 to TRBJ2-2; D is possibly TRBD1 (5 bases). CDR3 nucleotide sequence: TGTGCCAGCAGCGAGGCAGGGTGGACCGGGGAGCTGTTTTTT. It encodes CASSEAGWTGELFF.